This entry lists 5 T cell receptor beta chains sequenced from one sample in a study of molecular identifiers for immune sequencing clone quantification. TCRdb reprocessed the PCR reads with MiXCR, giving one entry per CDR3 protein. The table records hundreds of thousands of distinct CDR3 sequences, approximately 24% of them present only once. The sample taken for sequencing was naive CD8+ T cells from blood, with Jurkat cell RNA spiked in. Subset indicated: FACS-sorted CD8+CD4-CCR7+CD45RA+ naive T cells. The receptor set was obtained from a human donor in good health. Some libraries in this study had Jurkat cell RNA spiked in.

This rearrangement joins TRBV11-2 to TRBJ1-1, with 7 nucleotides matching TRBD1. The CDR3 runs to 15 residues. The V gene end was trimmed by 5 bases and the J gene end by 1 base; junction bases not matched to a gene: 7. Germline V gene sequence: CDR1 SGHAT, CDR2 FQNNGV. The CDR3 nucleotides read TGTGCCAGCAGCCCAGGGACAGCCAGGAACACTGAAGCTTTCTTT. It yields the protein CASSPGTARNTEAFF.

This clonotype appeared a few times. This chain connects TRBV9 to TRBJ1-1, with a possible D match to TRBD1 (5 bases). The CDR3 extends over 13 amino acids. The V end lost 4 bases, the J end lost 7 bases, and 14 bases lay between the germline ends. CDR1 is SGDLS, CDR2 YYNGEE, per germline. The DNA for the CDR3 is TGTGCCAGCAGCCCTCGGGGAGGGGTTGAAGCTTTCTTT. Translation: CASSPRGGVEAFF.

Regarding this clonotype: A much larger clone lies one base from this, so it may be a read error. The chain has TRBV30 and TRBJ2-3; D gene uncertain. CDR1 is GTSNPN, CDR2 SVGIG, per germline (reference sequence). This CDR3 has 13 residues. CDR3 in amino acids: CSWSVVVTDTQYF. The DNA of the CDR3 is TGTTCCTGGAGTGTAGTAGTCACAGATACGCAGTATTTT.

This clonotype was observed a handful of times. The V and J genes are TRBV20-1 and TRBJ2-2, with a possible D match to TRBD2 (6 bases). The CDR3 is 13 amino acids. Looked up from germline, CDR1 is DFQATT and CDR2 is SNEGSKA (reference sequence). The CDR3 DNA sequence: TGCTCCCTGGAGGGAGAGTACACCGGGGAGCTGTTTTTT. This gives the protein CSLEGEYTGELFF.

To note about this clonotype: A much larger clone lies one base from this, so it may be a read error. The chain joins TRBV7-9 to TRBJ2-7; D remains unclear. CDR3 size: 12 residues. Germline assignment: CDR1 SEHNR and CDR2 FQNEAQ (reference sequence). V shed 8 bases and J shed 4 bases, with 12 bases lying between them. The CDR3 nucleotides read TGTGCCAGCGGGGTTGGGGTGTACGAGCAGTACTTC. Amino acids: CASGVGVYEQYF.